This TCR beta chain is drawn from a study of CD8+ T cells in alopecia areata. cDNA reverse transcribed from extracted RNA served as the sequencing template. Assay used: immunoSEQ multiplex PCR; TCRdb lists only in-frame clones, some missing. The sample lists under 250,000 clones; 56% were seen once. This clone was recorded a few times. Germline values: CDR1 SEHNR, CDR2 FQNEAQ (reference sequence). The CDR3 length is 15 residues. Trimming removed 4 bases at V and 6 bases at J, with 13 bases between. The receptor was derived from a human donor in good health. V is TRBV7-9 and J is TRBJ1-6, with D perhaps matching TRBD1 (5 bases). Sequenced sample: CD8+ T cells sorted from blood. CDR3 DNA sequence: TGTGCCAGCAGCTCGCTAGACAGATCTAATTCACCCCTCCACTTT. Its protein product is CASSSLDRSNSPLHF. Full variable domain (remainder filled in from reference TRBV7-9 and TRBJ1-6): DTGVSQNPRHKITKRGQNVTFRCDPISEHNRLYWYRQTLGQGPEFLTYFQNEAQLEKSRLLSDRFSAERPKGSFSTLEIQRTEQGDSAMYLCASSSLDRSNSPLHFGNGTRLTVT.